These 16 T cell receptor beta chains were sequenced from one sample in a study of shared clonotypes between healthy human individuals. Method: immunoSEQ multiplex PCR; TCRdb's copy keeps in-frame clones and lacks some. The table includes more than 550,000 clones, about two thirds detected once. Source material: memory CD4+ T cells sorted from blood. As to subset: CD45RA-negative fraction. Receptors were obtained from a woman in her 30s in good health.

A few counts support this clone. Other DNA sequences in this sample translate to the same CDR3. V usage is TRBV6-5 and J usage is TRBJ1-5, with TRBD1 as a possible D gene (5 bases). This CDR3 has 13 residues. The ends were cut back, 5 bases at V and 4 bases at J, with 9 bases in the middle. CDR1 MNHEY and CDR2 SVGAGI come from the germline V gene. This chain's CDR3 is CASSPGGNQPQHF. In DNA form, the CDR3 reads TGTGCCAGCAGTCCCGGGGGGAATCAGCCCCAGCATTTT.

This clone is a singleton in its sample. This chain uses TRBV27 with TRBJ1-2, with D perhaps TRBD1 (6 bases). This CDR3 region has 16 residues. CDR1 MNHEY and CDR2 SMNVEV come from the germline V gene (reference sequence). V was pared by 6 bases and J by 3 bases, with 20 bases between. The CDR3 region has the DNA TGTGCCAGCAGCTCGGCGGACAGTTGGTTTTACTATGGCTACACCTTC. The encoded protein is CASSSADSWFYYGYTF.

Note on this clone: Other DNA sequences in the same sample also yield this CDR3. Here the CDR3 reads CASSFEYEQYF. The CDR3 DNA follows: TGTGCCAGCAGTTTTGAGTACGAGCAGTACTTC. V is TRBV28 and J is TRBJ2-7; D is undetermined. CDR1 and CDR2 (germline): MDHEN, SYDVKM. CDR3 length equals 11 residues. With 3 bases removed from V and 4 bases from J, the gap between germline ends came to 4 bases.

The J gene is TRBJ1-1, the V gene TRBV6-1, with D maybe TRBD1 (5 bases). Germline values: CDR1 MNHNS, CDR2 SASEGT. The germline V and J ends were trimmed by 6 bases and 3 bases, with 14 bases remaining between them. The CDR3 consists of 14 residues. CDR3 DNA sequence: TGTGCCAGCAGAGATGGGCAGGGTTACACTGAAGCTTTCTTT. It is translated as CASRDGQGYTEAFF.

The chain employs TRBV7-3 and TRBJ2-5; a weak D match, TRBD2 (6 bases). V gave up 4 bases and J gave up 5 bases, with 14 bases separating them. The V gene's germline CDR1 is SGHTA and CDR2 FQGTGA. The CDR3 totals 14 residues. The CDR3 loop reads CASSSPRREETQYF. The CDR3 DNA is TGTGCCAGCAGCTCCCCGCGGAGGGAGGAGACCCAGTACTTC.

The rearrangement joins TRBV5-1 to TRBJ2-3; D is uncertain. Trimming removed 2 bases from V and 3 bases from J, with 13 bases in between. Germline V lookup: CDR1 SGHRS, CDR2 YFSETQ. CDR3 length: 15 amino acids. DNA for the CDR3: TGCGCCAGCAGCTTCACGACTCCTCGTACAGATACGCAGTATTTT. Its protein is CASSFTTPRTDTQYF.

In DNA form, the CDR3 reads TGTGCCAGCAGTGGCGACGCCCGCGGCTCCTACGAGCAGTACTTC. Translating gives CASSGDARGSYEQYF. V is TRBV2 and J is TRBJ2-7; D remains ambiguous. This CDR3 spans 15 amino acids. Germline V CDR1 and CDR2: SNHLY, FYNNEI. The V end was cut by 4 bases, the J end by 0 bases, with 13 bases between.

The chain recombines TRBV4-2 with TRBJ2-5, with D unresolved. The germline V and J ends were trimmed by 0 bases and 0 bases, with 8 bases remaining between them. The CDR3 sequence is 15 residues long. The germline gives CDR1 LGHNA, CDR2 YNFKEQ. The CDR3 bases are TGTGCCAGCAGCCAAGATATCCCAGACCAAGAGACCCAGTACTTC. It translates to CASSQDIPDQETQYF.

The chain combines TRBV5-1 with TRBJ2-1; D ambiguous. This CDR3 region has 16 residues. Looked up from germline, CDR1 is SGHRS and CDR2 is YFSETQ. V was clipped by 0 bases and J by 4 bases, with 14 bases between them. The CDR3: CASSLGWSQLYNEQFF. Here the CDR3 DNA reads TGCGCCAGCAGCTTGGGATGGTCTCAGCTTTACAATGAGCAGTTCTTC. Full variable domain (remainder filled in from reference TRBV5-1 and TRBJ2-1): KAGVTQTPRYLIKTRGQQVTLSCSPISGHRSVSWYQQTPGQGLQFLFEYFSETQRNKGNFPGRFSGRQFSNSRSEMNVSTLELGDSALYLCASSLGWSQLYNEQFFGPGTRLTVL.

The table lists this clone with a few counts. This rearrangement joins TRBV6-5 to TRBJ1-5, with 7 nucleotides matching TRBD1. The CDR3 is 15 amino acids. Germline V gene data show CDR1 as MNHEY and CDR2 as SVGAGI. The J segment lost 2 bases and the V segment lost 6 bases, leaving 7 bases of the junction unmatched. The CDR3 loop reads CASRGQGVGNQPQHF. DNA for the CDR3: TGTGCCAGCAGGGGCCAGGGGGTTGGCAATCAGCCCCAGCATTTT.

This clone was observed a few times. CDR3 nucleotides: TGTGCCAGCAGTAGGTCTAGCGGGATGGTAGAGCAGTTCTTC. This translates into CASSRSSGMVEQFF. This rearrangement joins TRBV28 to TRBJ2-1; 9 bases line up with TRBD2. This CDR3 region has 14 residues. Trimming removed 5 bases from V and 10 bases from J; junction bases left unmatched: 9. From germline, CDR1 is MDHEN and CDR2 SYDVKM.

CDR3 region: CASSSVRDTPLYGYGYTF. The CDR3, as DNA: TGTGCCAGCAGCTCTGTCCGGGATACTCCGCTCTATGGGTATGGCTACACCTTC. The chain has TRBV11-2 and TRBJ1-2; no definite D call. This CDR3 is 18 amino acids long. V lost 4 bases to trimming and J lost 5 bases, with 26 bases between them. The germline V gene has CDR1 SGHAT and CDR2 FQNNGV.

The rearrangement links TRBV28 to TRBJ2-4, with D perhaps TRBD1 or TRBD2 (5 bases each). Germline V gives CDR1 MDHEN, CDR2 SYDVKM. The ends were cut back, 2 bases at V and 1 base at J, with 15 bases in the middle. The CDR3 has 17 residues. CDR3 coding DNA: TGTGCCAGCAGTTTAAGTAGGGGAAGCGGCGCCAAAAACATTCAGTACTTC. Protein product: CASSLSRGSGAKNIQYF.

The J gene is TRBJ1-1, the V gene TRBV6-1; 9 bases align to TRBD1. Germline trimming cut 5 bases from V and 4 bases from J; bases unmatched to any gene: 8. The CDR3 sequence is 15 residues long. Germline V gene data show CDR1 as MNHNS and CDR2 as SASEGT. The CDR3 DNA reads as TGTGCCAGCAGTCCGGGACAGGGCGTCGGCACTGAAGCTTTCTTT. Translation gives CASSPGQGVGTEAFF.

This clone was counted a single time. This chain uses TRBV7-9 with TRBJ2-1, with 10 nucleotides matching TRBD2. V lost 4 bases and J lost 5; bases outside the gene matches: 17. This CDR3 has 19 amino acids. The germline V gene has CDR1 SEHNR and CDR2 FQNEAQ (reference sequence). CDR3 in amino acids: CASSSRLSGRGIGNNEQFF. CDR3 in DNA: TGTGCCAGCAGCTCGCGGTTGAGCGGGAGGGGTATTGGTAACAATGAGCAGTTCTTC.

The V call is TRBV5-1, the J call TRBJ1-3; a possible D gene is TRBD1 (6 bases). This CDR3 has 17 residues. Germline lookup yields CDR1 SGHRS and CDR2 YFSETQ. V was pared by 3 bases and J by 0 bases, with 16 bases between. CDR3 bases: TGCGCCAGCAGCTGGGGGACACTAATTTCCTCTGGAAACACCATATATTTT. As protein: CASSWGTLISSGNTIYF. Drawing the rest from reference TRBV5-1 and TRBJ1-3, the complete variable domain is KAGVTQTPRYLIKTRGQQVTLSCSPISGHRSVSWYQQTPGQGLQFLFEYFSETQRNKGNFPGRFSGRQFSNSRSEMNVSTLELGDSALYLCASSWGTLISSGNTIYFGEGSWLTVV.